Following are 3 T cell receptor beta chains from one sample sequenced in a study of identical twins (dated by TCRdb to 2016 to 2017). The library was produced with 5' RACE. The instrument was an Illumina HiSeq 2000. The raw public data were reprocessed by TCRdb itself: fastp quality trimming at Q25, MiXCR clonotype calling, in-frame beta chains only. Each entry is one CDR3 protein sequence, shown with its most common DNA and genes. This sample has a few hundred thousand distinct CDR3 sequences in its table, and roughly 18% of those were observed once. Of the sample, 9% to 15% is held by the ten largest clones. Sequencing input: naive T cells sorted from blood. The intended sense of this specimen's cell subset or site label: cells isolated with a human naive T-cell isolation kit. Every receptor here comes from a man aged 45-65 years in good health.

This clonotype has just a few counts. The chain employs TRBV20-1 and TRBJ2-3, with 10 positions matching TRBD2. This CDR3 region has 19 residues. The ends lost 2 bases at V and 1 base at J; junction bases unmatched: 15. Per the germline V gene, CDR1 is DFQATT and CDR2 is SNEGSKA (reference sequence). The CDR3 nucleotides read TGCAGTGCTAGACCACGCCCTCTTCTAGCGGGAGACCGCACAGATACGCAGTATTTT. As protein: CSARPRPLLAGDRTDTQYF.

The chain is built from TRBV28 and TRBJ1-3; D is unresolved. CDR1 MDHEN and CDR2 SYDVKM come from the germline V gene. The CDR3 covers 15 residues. The V and J ends lost 2 bases and 6 bases respectively, with 14 bases between them. In DNA form, the CDR3 reads TGTGCCAGCAGTTTAGGCACTCGAGAAGTAAACACCATATATTTT. Protein product: CASSLGTREVNTIYF.

Regarding this clonotype: A much larger clone lies one base from this, so it may be a read error. The J gene is TRBJ2-7, the V gene TRBV12-3 or TRBV12-4; 10 positions match TRBD2. The CDR3 sequence is 14 residues long. The J segment lost 5 bases and the V segment lost 6 bases, leaving 7 bases of the junction unmatched. The CDR3 nucleotides read TGTGCCAGCAGCGATCTAGCGGGGGCGAACGAGCAGTACTTC. It encodes CASSDLAGANEQYF.